One and the same sample provided the 12 T cell receptor beta chains below, sequenced in a study of PD-L1 blockade in urothelial cancer. The repertoire was sequenced with immunoSEQ multiplex PCR; TCRdb's copy has only in-frame clones and lacks some. The table shows roughly 52,000 clones, with roughly 82% occurring only once. Documented time point: pretreatment peripheral blood. This specimen consisted of PBMCs, obtained around atezolizumab (anti-PD-L1) treatment. All receptors come from a man in his fifties with urothelial cancer.

The rearrangement uses TRBV18 and TRBJ2-1; D possibly corresponds to TRBD1 (6 bases). Germline lookup yields CDR1 KGHSH and CDR2 LQKENI. The V end lost 0 bases, the J end lost 2 bases, and 8 bases lay between the germline ends. This CDR3 comprises 15 residues. This chain's CDR3 is CASSPPRGTYNEQFF. The CDR3 DNA reads TGTGCCAGCTCACCACCCAGGGGTACCTACAATGAGCAGTTCTTC.

The J gene is TRBJ2-1, the V gene TRBV28, with 10 positions matching TRBD1. The germline gives CDR1 MDHEN, CDR2 SYDVKM. The length of the CDR3 is 15 residues. The V gene end was trimmed by 8 bases and the J gene end by 2 bases; junction bases not matched to a gene: 6. CDR3 in amino acids: CASWTGTGAYNEQFF. In DNA form, the CDR3 reads TGTGCCAGCTGGACCGGGACAGGGGCCTACAATGAGCAGTTCTTC.

This clone appeared a single time. This chain links TRBV7-9 with TRBJ2-7; D is possibly TRBD2 (6 bases). This CDR3 contains 14 residues. Between the trimmed V and J ends, which lost 4 bases and 2 bases, there was a span of 12 bases. CDR1 SEHNR and CDR2 FQNEAQ come from the germline V gene (reference sequence). CDR3 sequence: CASSSRDLPYEQYF. The CDR3 DNA follows: TGTGCCAGCAGCTCGCGGGACTTACCCTACGAGCAGTACTTC.

This clone was recorded only once. Here the CDR3 DNA reads TGTGCCAGCAGTAGTTGGACTAGCGGGAGGGGTTATTACGGGACCCAGTACTTC. Translation gives CASSSWTSGRGYYGTQYF. V usage is TRBV27 and J usage is TRBJ2-5; 15 positions match TRBD2. The CDR3 sequence is 18 residues long. Germline-derived CDR1 and CDR2 are MNHEY and SMNVEV (reference sequence). After removal of 5 bases from V and 7 bases from J, the junction contained 14 bases not matched to a gene.

The chain carries TRBV9 and TRBJ2-1; 8 bases agree with TRBD2. The V segment lost 0 bases and the J segment 5 bases; nucleotides outside the gene matches: 4. This CDR3 has 15 residues. CDR1 is SGDLS, CDR2 YYNGEE, per germline. For the CDR3, the DNA is TGTGCCAGCAGCGTAGCGGGAGGGCTCCACAATGAGCAGTTCTTC. This sequence encodes CASSVAGGLHNEQFF.

The V call is TRBV30, the J call TRBJ1-4; TRBD1 agrees at 8 bases. In germline, CDR1 is GTSNPN, CDR2 SVGIG (reference sequence). The CDR3 spans 16 residues. V lost 5 bases and J lost 3; bases outside the gene matches: 11. The CDR3 region has the DNA TGTGCCTGGCGAACCGGGACAGGACATTCTAATGAAAAACTGTTTTTT. This translates into CAWRTGTGHSNEKLFF.

This chain connects TRBV9 to TRBJ2-1; maybe TRBD1 (5 bases). The V gene's germline CDR1 is SGDLS and CDR2 YYNGEE. This CDR3 is 11 amino acids long. Deletions cut 3 bases from V and 7 bases from J, with 5 bases between. Written as DNA, the CDR3 is TGTGCCAGCAGCGAGGGGAATGAGCAGTTCTTC. Amino acids: CASSEGNEQFF.

In regard to this clone: The junction departs from germline at one end; a sequencing error may be responsible. The V and J genes are TRBV29-1 and TRBJ2-3; 8 bases are shared with TRBD1. The CDR3 sequence is 15 residues long. Germline CDR1 reads SQVTM; CDR2 reads ANQGSEA. CDR3 coding DNA: TGCAGCGTTCAAGAGCAGGGGGCCCTCACAGATACGCAGTATTTT. Translated, it gives CSVQEQGALTDTQYF.

This clone came up once. The chain combines TRBV14 with TRBJ2-1; D is possibly TRBD2 (5 bases). V lost 4 bases and J lost 4, with 14 bases in between. This CDR3 contains 15 residues. Germline V gene sequence: CDR1 SGHDN, CDR2 FVKESK. CDR3 protein: CASSPLTIQYNEQFF. CDR3 nucleotide sequence: TGTGCCAGCAGCCCCCTGACTATCCAATACAATGAGCAGTTCTTC.

The rearrangement uses TRBV6-4 and TRBJ2-7; tentative D call: TRBD2 (6 bases). Looked up from germline, CDR1 is MRHNA and CDR2 is SNTAGT. This CDR3 region has 15 residues. V was shortened by 6 bases and J by 1 base, with 16 bases between the two germline ends. CDR3 protein: CASSPAGGSSYEQYF. CDR3 nucleotide sequence: TGTGCCAGCAGCCCCGCCGGGGGATCATCCTACGAGCAGTACTTC.

V usage is TRBV6-1 and J usage is TRBJ2-1; no definite D call. Germline-derived CDR1 and CDR2 are MNHNS and SASEGT. The CDR3 extends over 12 amino acids. With 3 bases removed from V and 4 bases from J, the gap between germline ends came to 4 bases. Written as DNA, the CDR3 is TGTGCCAGCAGTGAGTATTACAATGAGCAGTTCTTC. It yields the protein CASSEYYNEQFF.

This clone has only a few counts. This same CDR3 is encoded by further DNA sequences in the sample. The rearrangement uses TRBV6-4 and TRBJ2-3, with TRBD2 matching over 10 bases. Germline CDR1 reads MRHNA; CDR2 reads SNTAGT. With V trimmed by 2 bases and J by 4 bases, 0 bases remained unmatched. This CDR3 region has 14 residues. The CDR3 nucleotides are TGTGCCAGCAGTGACAGCGGGGGGGCAGATACGCAGTATTTT. Its translation: CASSDSGGADTQYF.